These T cell receptor beta chains were read from a single sample in a study of regulatory T cells in long-lasting Graves disease. TCRdb ran MiXCR on the multiplex PCR reads and lists one entry per CDR3 protein. The sample shows 400,000 to 600,000 distinct CDR3 sequences, around a fifth of them seen only once. Sequences were derived from peripheral blood mononuclear cells (PBMCs), sampled when the disease was refractory, from a patient treated with antithyroid drugs. The origin of the receptors is a female donor with Graves disease. Both conserved end residues are part of each CDR3. Fields, in order: CDR3 DNA, CDR3 protein, V gene, J gene, clone size, D gene. A D gene is named only where the DNA matches it firmly. Clone size is not always given. Where it is, it says once, few, many or a class for expanded clones.

TGCAGTGCTAGCCTATACTCTCAAGACGGCTACACCTTC	CSASLYSQDGYTF	TRBV20-1	TRBJ1-2	few	-
TGTGCCAGCAGTGGGAGTCAGGCCGATGAGCAGTTCTTC	CASSGSQADEQFF	TRBV2	TRBJ2-1	few	-
TGCGCCAGCAGCCAAGGGGACAGGGGCACCTACGAGCAGTACTTC	CASSQGDRGTYEQYF	TRBV4-1	TRBJ2-7	-	TRBD1
TGTGCCAGCACCACCGTCGAGGGGGCTCGGGAGACCCAGTACTTC	CASTTVEGARETQYF	TRBV28	TRBJ2-5	many	TRBD1
TGCAGTGCCAACCGACTAGCGGAGGGGGGGACCCAGTACTTC	CSANRLAEGGTQYF	TRBV20-1	TRBJ2-5	-	TRBD2
TGTGCCAGCAGTCGACAGGGTAAGGCGAACACTGAAGCTTTCTTT	CASSRQGKANTEAFF	TRBV28	TRBJ1-1	many	TRBD1
TGTGCCAGCAGTGCCTGGAAGGAGAATTCACCCCTCCACTTT	CASSAWKENSPLHF	TRBV28	TRBJ1-6	many	-
TGTGCCAGCAGCGGGACTAGCGGGAGGGGAGAGACCCAGTACTTC	CASSGTSGRGETQYF	TRBV9	TRBJ2-5	few	TRBD2
TGTGCCACTTCGGCCGAAAAACTGTTTTTT	CATSAEKLFF	TRBV28	TRBJ1-4	many	-
TGTGCCAGCAGCCTTACAGGGATGGTGTACGAGCAGTACTTC	CASSLTGMVYEQYF	TRBV7-2	TRBJ2-7	many	-
TGTGCCAGCAGCTTTGGATCTCTGGAGACCCAGTACTTC	CASSFGSLETQYF	TRBV11-2	TRBJ2-5	once	-
TGTGCCAGCAGCCTAACCAACTCAGCTAATGAAAAACTGTTTTTT	CASSLTNSANEKLFF	TRBV13	TRBJ1-4	few	-
TGTGCCAGCAGTGAAGCAGGGTCCAGTCAGCCCCAGCATTTT	CASSEAGSSQPQHF	TRBV27	TRBJ1-5	-	-
TGTGCCACCAGCGCTCCTAGCGGGGGGATCACAGATACGCAGTATTTT	CATSAPSGGITDTQYF	TRBV15	TRBJ2-3	once	TRBD2
TGTGCCAGCAGCTTGGGACTAGCGGGGGGGAAGGGGTGGGCCAAAAACATTCAGTACTTC	CASSLGLAGGKGWAKNIQYF	TRBV11-2	TRBJ2-4	-	TRBD2
TGTGCCAGCATCCGCCCGAGGGGCGGGGAGCTGTTTTTT	CASIRPRGGELFF	TRBV7-9	TRBJ2-2	few	-
TGTGCCAGCAGCTTATTCGCGGCGGGAAACTACGAGCAGTACTTC	CASSLFAAGNYEQYF	TRBV7-2	TRBJ2-7	many	-
TGTGCCAGCAGTTTACGTCAGATGGGATATATGAACACTGAAGCTTTCTTT	CASSLRQMGYMNTEAFF	TRBV28	TRBJ1-1	many	-
TGTGCCAGCAGTGAGATTTCACAGGGGGGTTCTAATTCACCCCTCCACTTT	CASSEISQGGSNSPLHF	TRBV2	TRBJ1-6	many	TRBD1
TGTGCCACCAGTGATCGACAGGGCGATCAGGAGACCCAGTACTTC	CATSDRQGDQETQYF	TRBV24-1	TRBJ2-5	many	TRBD1
TGCGCCAGCAGCCAAGGATTCGGAGCAGATACGCAGTATTTT	CASSQGFGADTQYF	TRBV4-1	TRBJ2-3	-	-
TGTGCCAGCAGAAAACAGGGGGCTGGGGAGACCCAGTACTTC	CASRKQGAGETQYF	TRBV28	TRBJ2-5	many	TRBD1
TGTGCCAGCAGTTTAACAGGGTTACATAGCAATCAGCCCCAGCATTTT	CASSLTGLHSNQPQHF	TRBV12-3/TRBV12-4	TRBJ1-5	few	-
TGTGCCAGCAGCTTAGGCCGAGGGGGGGAAGCTTTCTTT	CASSLGRGGEAFF	TRBV13	TRBJ1-1	-	-
TGTGCCAGCAGCCAAACGGGACTAGCGGGAGTAGGGGGAGAGACCCAGTACTTC	CASSQTGLAGVGGETQYF	TRBV28	TRBJ2-5	-	TRBD2
TGTGCCAGCAGCCCGCGCGGGGCCTACAATGAGCAGTTCTTC	CASSPRGAYNEQFF	TRBV7-8	TRBJ2-1	-	-
TGTGCCAGCAGCCAAGGGGGCAGAAGCAATCAGCCCCAGCATTTT	CASSQGGRSNQPQHF	TRBV3-1	TRBJ1-5	-	-
TGTGCCAGCAGTTTAGGGAACCCCTCCTACAATGAGCAGTTCTTC	CASSLGNPSYNEQFF	TRBV27	TRBJ2-1	-	-
TGCAGTGCTAGTAGCGGGATCGCCTACGAGCAGTACTTC	CSASSGIAYEQYF	TRBV20-1	TRBJ2-7	few	TRBD2
TGTGCCAGCTGGAGACAGGCCCTTTCGTACGAGCAGTACTTC	CASWRQALSYEQYF	TRBV2	TRBJ2-7	-	-
TGTGCCTCGCGGGACGCGAATTCACCCCTCCACTTT	CASRDANSPLHF	TRBV11-2	TRBJ1-6	few	-
TGTGCCACCAGTGATTTGCTGGGGACAGGGACCGATATGAACACTGAAGCTTTCTTT	CATSDLLGTGTDMNTEAFF	TRBV24-1	TRBJ1-1	few	TRBD1
TGTGCCAGCAGTTTCCAGGGGGCTGATTCACCCCTCCACTTT	CASSFQGADSPLHF	TRBV12-3/TRBV12-4	TRBJ1-6	many	TRBD1
TGTGCCAGCTCACCACCGGCCCTCGAGTATAATTCACCCCTCCACTTT	CASSPPALEYNSPLHF	TRBV18	TRBJ1-6	-	-
TGTGCCAGCAGTATTACAGGGATGGGCCGTGGCTACACCTTC	CASSITGMGRGYTF	TRBV12-3/TRBV12-4	TRBJ1-2	many	-
TGTGCCAGCAGCAAGAGGACTGGTTGGCCCCAGCATTTT	CASSKRTGWPQHF	TRBV11-1	TRBJ1-5	-	-